The next 4 T cell receptor beta chains were all read from a single sample in a study of T cells in tumors and immune-related adverse events. The method was immunoSEQ multiplex PCR; TCRdb's version includes in-frame clones alone and lacks a portion of them. The table shows about 22,000 clones, with around nine tenths occurring only once. The sample here was lymph node tissue, taken from a patient treated with anti-PD-1 therapy. These receptors originate from a female donor with metastatic renal cell carcinoma.

The chain recombines TRBV19 with TRBJ2-5; D may match TRBD1 or TRBD2 (5 bases each). CDR3 length: 15 residues. Between the trimmed V and J ends, which lost 1 base and 4 bases, there was a span of 13 bases. The germline V gene has CDR1 LNHDA and CDR2 SQIVND (reference sequence). The CDR3 sequence: CASSIVGGMAETQYF. The CDR3 coding sequence is TGTGCCAGTAGTATAGTTGGGGGTATGGCAGAGACCCAGTACTTC.

The V and J genes are TRBV6-6 and TRBJ2-7; 7 bases agree with TRBD1. Germline CDR1 MNHNY, CDR2 SVGAGI (reference sequence). This CDR3 has 13 amino acids. J lost 4 bases, V lost 5 bases, and 5 bases had no gene match. CDR3 bases: TGTGCCAGCAGTCTCCAGGACAGGTACGAGCAGTACTTC. Translating gives CASSLQDRYEQYF.

The chain is built from TRBV14 and TRBJ2-1; D unresolved. Germline CDR1 reads SGHDN; CDR2 reads FVKESK. The CDR3 extends over 14 amino acids. Trimming took off 1 base at V and 2 bases at J, with 6 bases between the two ends. CDR3 protein: CASSQAAAYNEQFF. As DNA, the CDR3 is TGTGCCAGCAGCCAAGCTGCAGCCTACAATGAGCAGTTCTTC.

This rearrangement joins TRBV4-2 to TRBJ2-2; 7 bases agree with TRBD2. Germline assignment: CDR1 LGHNA and CDR2 YNFKEQ. With V trimmed by 0 bases and J by 2 bases, 3 bases remained unmatched. The length of the CDR3 is 16 residues. As DNA, the CDR3 is TGTGCCAGCAGCCAAGACCTAGCGGCCAACACCGGGGAGCTGTTTTTT. Its translation is CASSQDLAANTGELFF.